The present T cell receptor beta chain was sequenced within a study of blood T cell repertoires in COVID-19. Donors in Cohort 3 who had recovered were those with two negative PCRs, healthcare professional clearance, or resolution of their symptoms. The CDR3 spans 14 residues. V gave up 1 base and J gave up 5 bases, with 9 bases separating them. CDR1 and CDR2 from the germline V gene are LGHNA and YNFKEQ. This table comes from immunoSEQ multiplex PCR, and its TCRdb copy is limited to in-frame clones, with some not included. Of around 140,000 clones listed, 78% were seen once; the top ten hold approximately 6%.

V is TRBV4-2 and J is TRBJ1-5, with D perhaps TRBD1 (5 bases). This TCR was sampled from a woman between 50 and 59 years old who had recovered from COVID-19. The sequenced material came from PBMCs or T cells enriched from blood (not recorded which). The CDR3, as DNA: TGTGCCAGCAGCCAAGTTGGGGGGTATCAGCCCCAGCATTTT. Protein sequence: CASSQVGGYQPQHF.